Listed below are T cell receptor beta chains from one sample, sequenced in a study of beta chain features in type 1 diabetes. Assay: immunoSEQ multiplex PCR; the TCRdb copy retains only in-frame clones and omits some. The table lists 630,000 or so clones, about 14% of them singletons. Source material: naive CD4+ T cells from blood. The receptor set was obtained from a young man with type 1 diabetes. Both conserved end residues are part of each CDR3. Fields, in order: clone size, V gene, J gene, D gene, CDR3 DNA, CDR3 protein. The D gene is left open where the match is weak. Expanded clones are given a class, and other clones once, few, many or no size at all.

few	TRBV19	TRBJ1-1	.	TGTGCCAGTAGTATATCGGGGTTGAACACTGAAGCTTTCTTT	CASSISGLNTEAFF
few	TRBV29-1	TRBJ2-7	TRBD1	TGCAGCGTCACAGGGGACTCCTACGAGCAGTACTTC	CSVTGDSYEQYF
.	TRBV7-2	TRBJ1-5	.	TGTGCCAGCAGTATAAACAGGAATAGCAATCAGCCCCAGCATTTT	CASSINRNSNQPQHF
.	TRBV5-1	TRBJ2-1	TRBD1	TGCGCCAGCGCTCCGGGACAGGCCTTTATGGATGAGCAGTTCTTC	CASAPGQAFMDEQFF
few	TRBV7-2	TRBJ1-1	TRBD1	TGTGCCAGCAGCTTAGCGGGACAGCCCCTAGGAGCTTTCTTT	CASSLAGQPLGAFF
.	TRBV7-9	TRBJ1-1	.	TGTGCCAGCAGCTTAGAAGGCCGGGCCACTGAAGCTTTCTTT	CASSLEGRATEAFF
.	TRBV7-3	TRBJ1-1	.	TGTGCCAGCAGCTTAACGTATGACAGGCAAGCTTTCTTT	CASSLTYDRQAFF
few	TRBV7-2	TRBJ2-7	.	TGTGCCAGCAGCTTAGACAACAGATACTACGAGCAGTACTTC	CASSLDNRYYEQYF
.	TRBV10-3	TRBJ1-1	.	TGTGCCATCAGTGAGTCAGGCAGAACGAACACTGAAGCTTTCTTT	CAISESGRTNTEAFF
few	TRBV6-5	TRBJ1-2	TRBD1	TGTGCCAGCAGAACGGACAGGGGGGTTTATGGCTACACCTTC	CASRTDRGVYGYTF
few	TRBV9	TRBJ2-7	.	TGTGCCAGCAGCGTAAAGCCCTCGGACGAGCAGTACTTC	CASSVKPSDEQYF
.	TRBV4-2	TRBJ2-5	.	TGTGCCAGCAGCCAAGATATGAGCCTGACGGAGACCCAGTACTTC	CASSQDMSLTETQYF
.	TRBV30	TRBJ1-1	.	TGTGCCTGGAGTGAGGGGAGTCGGTCGGTGAACACTGAAGCTTTCTTT	CAWSEGSRSVNTEAFF
few	TRBV6-4	TRBJ2-2	TRBD2	TGTGCCAGCAATGTCAAGCGGGGAAGGTCGAACACCGGGGAGCTGTTTTTT	CASNVKRGRSNTGELFF
few	TRBV27	TRBJ1-5	.	TGTGCCAGCAGTTTCCTGGACGAATGGAATCAGCCCCAGCATTTT	CASSFLDEWNQPQHF
few	TRBV2	TRBJ2-2	TRBD2	TGTGCCAGCAGGGAACTAGCGGCGAACACCGGGGAGCTGTTTTTT	CASRELAANTGELFF
few	TRBV29-1	TRBJ2-7	.	TGCAGCGTTGGACCTTCTACCGAGCAGTACTTC	CSVGPSTEQYF
.	TRBV7-2	TRBJ2-1	TRBD2	TGTGCCAGCAGCTTAGTTCGTGGGAGGGCCGGGAATGAGCAGTTCTTC	CASSLVRGRAGNEQFF
.	TRBV7-9	TRBJ2-5	.	TGTGCCAGCAGCACCGGTCCAGGGGCCGCTTCACAAGAGACCCAGTACTTC	CASSTGPGAASQETQYF
.	TRBV18	TRBJ2-7	TRBD1	TGTGCCAGCTCACCAGGACAGGGGACCTACGAGCAGTACTTC	CASSPGQGTYEQYF
.	TRBV18	TRBJ2-3	TRBD2	TGTGCCAGCTCACCACCGGCTAGCGGGAGTACAGATACGCAGTATTTT	CASSPPASGSTDTQYF
few	TRBV4-2	TRBJ2-4	TRBD1	TGTGCCAGCAGCCAAGTAGGGACAGGGTTTTCCAAAAACATTCAGTACTTC	CASSQVGTGFSKNIQYF
.	TRBV28	TRBJ2-1	.	TGTGCCAGCCTCCCGACTCTCAACAATGAGCAGTTCTTC	CASLPTLNNEQFF
.	TRBV5-4	TRBJ2-3	.	TGTGCCAGCAGCTTGGGGCAGCGAGATACGCAGTATTTT	CASSLGQRDTQYF
few	TRBV30	TRBJ2-1	.	TGTGCCTGGAGTGATAATACCTACAATGAGCAGTTCTTC	CAWSDNTYNEQFF
.	TRBV28	TRBJ2-1	.	TGTGCCAGCAGTTTTCTAGGTGAGACGGGTGAGCAGTTCTTC	CASSFLGETGEQFF
.	TRBV7-8	TRBJ2-4	.	TGTGCCAGCAGCTTAGCGAGGTTGGCAGGGCCAGCCAAAAACATTCAGTACTTC	CASSLARLAGPAKNIQYF
.	TRBV7-9	TRBJ2-5	TRBD1	TGTGCCAGCAGCCGGGACAGGGGGCGAGAGACCCAGTACTTC	CASSRDRGRETQYF
few	TRBV19	TRBJ1-1	.	TGTGCCAGTAGCCCCTCTGGAGGGTCCACTGAAGCTTTCTTT	CASSPSGGSTEAFF
few	TRBV5-1	TRBJ2-5	.	TGCGCCAGCAGCCGACCGGGTAGCGGAGCACAAGAGACCCAGTACTTC	CASSRPGSGAQETQYF
.	TRBV27	TRBJ2-2	.	TGTGCCAGCACCACTATAGGGAACACCGGGGAGCTGTTTTTT	CASTTIGNTGELFF
.	TRBV5-6	TRBJ1-1	.	TGTGCCAGCAGCTTGTACTTGAACACTGAAGCTTTCTTT	CASSLYLNTEAFF
.	TRBV29-1	TRBJ2-7	TRBD2	TGCAGCGTTTCCGGGACTAGTAATGGCGAGCAGTACTTC	CSVSGTSNGEQYF
.	TRBV30	TRBJ2-2	TRBD2	TGTGCCTGGATAAAAAGCGGGAGAGCTAGAGGGGAGCTGTTTTTT	CAWIKSGRARGELFF
.	TRBV6-6	TRBJ1-6	.	TGTGCCAGCAGAGAGGGAATAGGTTCACCCCTCCACTTT	CASREGIGSPLHF
.	TRBV9	TRBJ1-2	.	TGTGCCAGCAGCGGATTCGGAAGTGGCTACACCTTC	CASSGFGSGYTF
.	TRBV4-1	TRBJ2-3	TRBD2	TGCGCCAGCAGCCACCCAGGACTGGGACTAGCGGGAACAGATACGCAGTATTTT	CASSHPGLGLAGTDTQYF
.	TRBV29-1	TRBJ1-6	.	TGCAGCGTTGCCCCAGGGGTTAATTCACCCCTCCACTTT	CSVAPGVNSPLHF
.	TRBV7-2	TRBJ2-1	.	TGTGCCAGCAGCTTAGTCTCCCGAGAGCAGTTCTTC	CASSLVSREQFF
.	TRBV29-1	TRBJ2-5	.	TGCAGCGTTAAGTGGCCAGGGCCACACACCGCCCAAGAGACCCAGTACTTC	CSVKWPGPHTAQETQYF